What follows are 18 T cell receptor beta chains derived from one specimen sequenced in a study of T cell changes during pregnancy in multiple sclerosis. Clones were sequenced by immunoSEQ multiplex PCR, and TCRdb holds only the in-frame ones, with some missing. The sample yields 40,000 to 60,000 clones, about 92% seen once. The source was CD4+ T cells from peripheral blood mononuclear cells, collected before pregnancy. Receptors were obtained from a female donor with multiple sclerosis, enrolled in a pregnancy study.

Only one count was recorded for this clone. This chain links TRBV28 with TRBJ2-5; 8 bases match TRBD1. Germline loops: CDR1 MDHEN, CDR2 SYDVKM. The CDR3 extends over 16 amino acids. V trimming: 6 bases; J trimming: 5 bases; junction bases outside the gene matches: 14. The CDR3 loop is CASSWGSTGVGETQYF. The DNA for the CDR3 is TGTGCCAGCAGCTGGGGGTCGACAGGGGTTGGCGAGACCCAGTACTTC.

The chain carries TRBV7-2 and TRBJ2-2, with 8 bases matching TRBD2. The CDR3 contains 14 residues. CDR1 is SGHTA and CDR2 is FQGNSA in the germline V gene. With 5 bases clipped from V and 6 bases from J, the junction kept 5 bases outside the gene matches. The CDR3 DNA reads TGTGCCAGCAGCCGCCGGGGGGGCGCCGGGGAGCTGTTTTTT. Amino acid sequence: CASSRRGGAGELFF.

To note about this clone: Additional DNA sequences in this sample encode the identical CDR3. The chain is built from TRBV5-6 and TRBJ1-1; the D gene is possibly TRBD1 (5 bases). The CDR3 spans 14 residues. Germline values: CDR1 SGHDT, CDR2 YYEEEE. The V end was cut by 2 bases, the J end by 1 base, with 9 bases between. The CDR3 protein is CASSFGHWNTEAFF. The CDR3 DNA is TGTGCCAGCAGCTTCGGACACTGGAACACTGAAGCTTTCTTT.

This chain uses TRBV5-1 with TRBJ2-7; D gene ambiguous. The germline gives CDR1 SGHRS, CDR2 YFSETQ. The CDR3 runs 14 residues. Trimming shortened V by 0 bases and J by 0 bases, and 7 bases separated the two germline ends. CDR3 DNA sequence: TGCGCCAGCAGCTTGGGACGGAGCTCCTACGAGCAGTACTTC. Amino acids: CASSLGRSSYEQYF.

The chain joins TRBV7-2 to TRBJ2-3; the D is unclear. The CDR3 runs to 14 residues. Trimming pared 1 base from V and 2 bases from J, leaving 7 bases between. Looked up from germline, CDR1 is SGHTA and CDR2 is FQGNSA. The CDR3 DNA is TGTGCCAGCAGCTTAGATAGTGCCACAGATACGCAGTATTTT. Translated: CASSLDSATDTQYF.

CDR3 nucleotides: TGTGCCAGCAGCTTATCCGGGACAGGGGTGGGGGGCTACACCTTC. This gives the protein CASSLSGTGVGGYTF. The chain uses TRBV7-2 and TRBJ1-2, with 10 nucleotides matching TRBD1. Germline trimming cut 2 bases from V and 8 bases from J; bases unmatched to any gene: 8. Germline V gene data show CDR1 as SGHTA and CDR2 as FQGNSA. The CDR3 is 15 residues long.

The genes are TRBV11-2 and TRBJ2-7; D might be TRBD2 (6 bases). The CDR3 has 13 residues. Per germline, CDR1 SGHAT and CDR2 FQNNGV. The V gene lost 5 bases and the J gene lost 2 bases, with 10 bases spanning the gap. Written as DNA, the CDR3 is TGTGCCAGCAGCAAGGGACTTACCTACGAGCAGTACTTC. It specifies CASSKGLTYEQYF.

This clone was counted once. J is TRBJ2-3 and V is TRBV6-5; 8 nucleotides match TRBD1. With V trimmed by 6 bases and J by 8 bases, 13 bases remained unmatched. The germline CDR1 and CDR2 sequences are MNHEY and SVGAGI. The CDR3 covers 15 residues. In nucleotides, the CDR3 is TGTGCCAGCAGATCACGGGGGACAGGCATGACTACGCAGTATTTT. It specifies CASRSRGTGMTTQYF.

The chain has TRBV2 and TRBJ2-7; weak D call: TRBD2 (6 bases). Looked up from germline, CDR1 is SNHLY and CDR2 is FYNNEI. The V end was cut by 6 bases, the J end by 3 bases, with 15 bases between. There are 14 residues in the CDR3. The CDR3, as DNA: TGTGCCAGCAGCGGCGGGGCTCCCAACTACGAGCAGTACTTC. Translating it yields CASSGGAPNYEQYF.

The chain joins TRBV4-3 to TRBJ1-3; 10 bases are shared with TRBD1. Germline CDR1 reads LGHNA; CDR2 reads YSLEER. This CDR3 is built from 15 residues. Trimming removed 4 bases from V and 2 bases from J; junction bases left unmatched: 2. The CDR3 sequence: CASSPGTGAGNTIYF. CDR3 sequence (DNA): TGCGCCAGCAGCCCAGGGACAGGGGCTGGAAACACCATATATTTT.

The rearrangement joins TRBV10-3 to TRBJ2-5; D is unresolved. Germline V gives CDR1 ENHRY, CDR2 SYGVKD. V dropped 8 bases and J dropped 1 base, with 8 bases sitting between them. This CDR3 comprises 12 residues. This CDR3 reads CAISLSQETQYF. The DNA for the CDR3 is TGTGCCATCTCCCTAAGCCAAGAGACCCAGTACTTC.

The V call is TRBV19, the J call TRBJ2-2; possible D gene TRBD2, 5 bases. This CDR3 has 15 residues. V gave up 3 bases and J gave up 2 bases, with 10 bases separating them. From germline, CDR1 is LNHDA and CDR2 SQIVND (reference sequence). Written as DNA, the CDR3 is TGTGCCAGTAGTATCCGGGGTAGAAACACCGGGGAGCTGTTTTTT. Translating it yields CASSIRGRNTGELFF.

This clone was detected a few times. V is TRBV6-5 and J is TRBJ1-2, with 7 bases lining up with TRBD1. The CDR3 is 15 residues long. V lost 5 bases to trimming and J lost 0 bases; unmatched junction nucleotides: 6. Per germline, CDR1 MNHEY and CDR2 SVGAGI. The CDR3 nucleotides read TGTGCCAGCAGTAGACAGGGCCTTCCTAACTATGGCTACACCTTC. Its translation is CASSRQGLPNYGYTF.

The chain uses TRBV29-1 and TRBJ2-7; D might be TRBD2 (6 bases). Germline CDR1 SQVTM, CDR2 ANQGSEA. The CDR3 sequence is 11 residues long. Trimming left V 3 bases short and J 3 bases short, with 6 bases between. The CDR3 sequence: CSVETSYEQYF. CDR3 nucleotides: TGCAGCGTTGAGACTAGCTACGAGCAGTACTTC.

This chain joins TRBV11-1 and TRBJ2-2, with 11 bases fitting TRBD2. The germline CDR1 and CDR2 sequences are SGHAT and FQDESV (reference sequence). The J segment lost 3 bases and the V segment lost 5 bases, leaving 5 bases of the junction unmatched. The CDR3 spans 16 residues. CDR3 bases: TGTGCCAGCAGCCCCACTAGCGGGGGTTACACCGGGGAGCTGTTTTTT. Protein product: CASSPTSGGYTGELFF.

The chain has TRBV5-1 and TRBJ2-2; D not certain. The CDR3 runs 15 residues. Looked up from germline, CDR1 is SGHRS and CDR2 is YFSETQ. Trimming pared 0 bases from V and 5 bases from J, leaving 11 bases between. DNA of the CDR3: TGCGCCAGCAGCTTGGCGCCCCCTAGGACCGGGGAGCTGTTTTTT. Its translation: CASSLAPPRTGELFF. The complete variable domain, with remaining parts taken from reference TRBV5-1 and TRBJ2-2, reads KAGVTQTPRYLIKTRGQQVTLSCSPISGHRSVSWYQQTPGQGLQFLFEYFSETQRNKGNFPGRFSGRQFSNSRSEMNVSTLELGDSALYLCASSLAPPRTGELFFGEGSRLTVL.

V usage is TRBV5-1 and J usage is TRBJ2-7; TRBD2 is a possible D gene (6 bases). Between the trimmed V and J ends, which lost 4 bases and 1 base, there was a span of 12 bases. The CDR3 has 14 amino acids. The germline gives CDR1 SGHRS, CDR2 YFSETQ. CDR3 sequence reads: CASSPGGTSYEQYF. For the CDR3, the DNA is TGCGCCAGCAGCCCGGGCGGGACTTCCTACGAGCAGTACTTC.

The DNA for the CDR3 is TGTGCCAGCAACCTTCGGGAGCAAGCCGGGGAGCTGTTTTTT. Amino acid sequence: CASNLREQAGELFF. This sequence joins TRBV4-2 and TRBJ2-2; TRBD2 is a possible D gene (6 bases). V was cut by 7 bases and J by 6 bases, with 15 bases left in between. The CDR3 length is 14 residues. CDR1 is LGHNA and CDR2 is YNFKEQ in the germline V gene.